A single sample is the source of the 6 T cell receptor beta chains below, sequenced in a study of vaccination and CD4 T cells after COVID-19. The Oncomine TCR Beta short-read assay sequenced DNA from cultured CD4+ T cells. One entry per CDR3 protein, called by TCRdb with MiXCR from the PCR reads. There are under 15,000 distinct CDR3 sequences in the sample; 35% to 55% occur only once, and roughly 22% lies in the top ten. Their recognized antigens are unknown. Noted treatment: roughly 11-day PBMC culture with coronavirus spike peptide pools or control peptides (ViraFEST assay). Specimen: CD4+ T cells from blood, cultured in vitro, collected before SARS-CoV-2 vaccination. The receptors shown here come from a human donor who had recovered from COVID-19.

The chain employs TRBV10-3 and TRBJ1-5; 9 bases align to TRBD1. CDR1 and CDR2 from the germline V gene are ENHRY and SYGVKD. The CDR3 has 15 residues. Trimming cost V 3 bases and J 7 bases; bases outside gene matches: 7. The CDR3 sequence: CAISDGTGSSQPQHF. DNA of the CDR3: TGTGCCATCAGTGATGGGACAGGGTCATCGCAGCCCCAGCATTTT.

V gene TRBV20-1 combines with J gene TRBJ2-1; D may be TRBD1 (6 bases). V lost 1 base to trimming and J lost 0 bases, with 13 bases between them. Germline V gene sequence: CDR1 DFQATT, CDR2 SNEGSKA (reference sequence). CDR3 length: 16 amino acids. The CDR3 here is CSARATRGSSYNEQFF. DNA for the CDR3: TGCAGTGCTAGAGCCACTAGGGGGAGCTCCTACAATGAGCAGTTCTTC.

This clonotype was observed a few times. The chain joins TRBV20-1 to TRBJ2-6, with unresolved D. The V end was cut by 5 bases, the J end by 1 base, with 15 bases between. CDR3 length equals 16 residues. CDR1 is DFQATT, CDR2 SNEGSKA, per germline (reference sequence). The CDR3 protein is CSASGRRLSGANVLTF. The CDR3 nucleotides read TGCAGTGCTTCGGGCAGGCGCCTTTCTGGGGCCAACGTCCTGACTTTC.

This clonotype was counted between two and nine times. Written as DNA, the CDR3 is TGTGCCAGCAGGAGAGACTACAATGAGCAGTTCTTC. It codes for CASRRDYNEQFF. The chain joins TRBV7-2 to TRBJ2-1; the D is unclear. CDR1 and CDR2 (germline): SGHTA, FQGNSA. Trimming stripped 6 bases from V and 3 bases from J, with 6 bases between. The CDR3 is 12 residues long.

V is TRBV5-6 and J is TRBJ2-7, with 10 nucleotides matching TRBD2. V trimming: 4 bases; J trimming: 7 bases; junction bases outside the gene matches: 20. Germline V gives CDR1 SGHDT, CDR2 YYEEEE. The CDR3 sequence is 18 residues long. This CDR3 reads CASSVQGLRLAGVKEQYF. The CDR3 DNA reads TGTGCCAGCAGCGTACAGGGGTTAAGGCTAGCGGGAGTAAAGGAGCAGTACTTC.

There are a few counts of this clonotype. The chain recombines TRBV6-1 with TRBJ1-2; D ambiguous. The V gene lost 5 bases and the J gene lost 6 bases, with 10 bases spanning the gap. CDR1 MNHNS and CDR2 SASEGT come from the germline V gene. The CDR3 has 12 residues. CDR3 DNA sequence: TGTGCCAGCAGTCGGAACCTGGATGGCTACACCTTC. As protein: CASSRNLDGYTF.